Listed below are T cell receptor beta chains from one sample, sequenced in a study of response to subunit inactivated influenza vaccine. TCRdb recomputed calls from the RT-PCR reads with MiXCR, one row per CDR3 protein. The sample has 650,000 to 800,000 distinct CDR3 sequences, approximately 14% seen once. Specimen: PBMCs from blood, collected around 14 days before vaccination. These receptors were taken from a man aged 45-65 years who received an inactivated influenza vaccine. CDR3s include the opening cysteine and the closing phenylalanine or tryptophan. The D gene is left open where the match is weak. Some rows mark clone size as missing; the rest say once, few, many or name a class of expanded clone.

CDR3 protein: CASSLTVGTGELFF
CDR3 DNA: TGTGCCAGCAGTTTAACGGTGGGCACCGGGGAGCTGTTTTTT
J gene: TRBJ2-2
D gene: .
clone size: once
V gene: TRBV28

CDR3 protein: CASSEGGTSAHNEQFF
CDR3 DNA: TGTGCCAGCTCCGAGGGGGGGACTAGCGCCCACAATGAGCAGTTCTTC
J gene: TRBJ2-1
D gene: TRBD2
clone size: few
V gene: TRBV18

CDR3 protein: CASSPPAGETQYF
CDR3 DNA: TGTGCCAGCTCACCACCGGCGGGGGAGACCCAGTACTTC
J gene: TRBJ2-5
D gene: .
clone size: .
V gene: TRBV18

CDR3 protein: CSADPYGASSYNEQFF
CDR3 DNA: TGCAGTGCCGACCCCTACGGGGCTAGCTCCTACAATGAGCAGTTCTTC
J gene: TRBJ2-1
D gene: .
clone size: few
V gene: TRBV20-1

CDR3 protein: CASRLGSWEQFF
CDR3 DNA: TGTGCCAGCAGACTAGGGTCATGGGAGCAGTTCTTC
J gene: TRBJ2-1
D gene: .
clone size: few
V gene: TRBV6-2/TRBV6-3

CDR3 protein: CASSFPGPDTEAFF
CDR3 DNA: TGTGCCAGCAGCTTCCCAGGGCCGGACACTGAAGCTTTCTTT
J gene: TRBJ1-1
D gene: .
clone size: .
V gene: TRBV5-6

CDR3 protein: CASSPRDLGTEAFF
CDR3 DNA: TGTGCCAGCAGCCCCCGAGACCTTGGCACTGAAGCTTTCTTT
J gene: TRBJ1-1
D gene: .
clone size: few
V gene: TRBV27

CDR3 protein: CSAKLLAGARADTQYF
CDR3 DNA: TGCAGTGCCAAGCTCCTAGCGGGAGCTCGGGCAGATACGCAGTATTTT
J gene: TRBJ2-3
D gene: TRBD2
clone size: .
V gene: TRBV20-1

CDR3 protein: CSAKRTSGRSYNEQFF
CDR3 DNA: TGCAGTGCTAAAAGGACTAGCGGGAGGTCTTACAATGAGCAGTTCTTC
J gene: TRBJ2-1
D gene: TRBD2
clone size: .
V gene: TRBV20-1

CDR3 protein: CASSLAGTGFGSYGYTF
CDR3 DNA: TGTGCCAGCAGCTTAGCCGGGACAGGGTTTGGATCATATGGCTACACCTTC
J gene: TRBJ1-2
D gene: TRBD1
clone size: many
V gene: TRBV5-6

CDR3 protein: CATKEMGATYEQYF
CDR3 DNA: TGTGCCACCAAAGAGATGGGGGCAACCTACGAGCAGTACTTC
J gene: TRBJ2-7
D gene: .
clone size: .
V gene: TRBV27

CDR3 protein: CASSEIAGRGYEQYF
CDR3 DNA: TGTGCCAGCAGCGAAATAGCGGGAAGGGGGTACGAGCAGTACTTC
J gene: TRBJ2-7
D gene: TRBD2
clone size: .
V gene: TRBV7-2

CDR3 protein: CASSLVPLAKNIQYF
CDR3 DNA: TGTGCCAGCAGCTTAGTCCCGTTAGCCAAAAACATTCAGTACTTC
J gene: TRBJ2-4
D gene: .
clone size: few
V gene: TRBV11-2

CDR3 protein: CASSHSGGTTYEQYF
CDR3 DNA: TGTGCCAGCAGCCACTCCGGCGGGACAACCTACGAGCAGTACTTC
J gene: TRBJ2-7
D gene: .
clone size: few
V gene: TRBV3-1

CDR3 protein: CASSQDGNAREQYF
CDR3 DNA: TGTGCCAGCAGCCAAGATGGGAACGCTAGAGAGCAGTACTTC
J gene: TRBJ2-7
D gene: .
clone size: few
V gene: TRBV14

CDR3 protein: CSAEDGTKDITDTQYF
CDR3 DNA: TGCAGTGCAGAGGACGGGACAAAAGATATAACAGATACGCAGTATTTT
J gene: TRBJ2-3
D gene: .
clone size: many
V gene: TRBV20-1

CDR3 protein: CASNVKTSGTDTQYF
CDR3 DNA: TGTGCCAGCAACGTCAAGACTAGCGGCACAGATACGCAGTATTTT
J gene: TRBJ2-3
D gene: TRBD2
clone size: .
V gene: TRBV6-1

CDR3 protein: CASSLDVGLDEQYF
CDR3 DNA: TGCGCCAGCAGCTTGGACGTGGGACTTGACGAGCAGTACTTC
J gene: TRBJ2-7
D gene: .
clone size: .
V gene: TRBV5-1

CDR3 protein: CASSIDSGSTDTQYF
CDR3 DNA: TGTGCCAGCAGCATCGATAGCGGGAGCACAGATACGCAGTATTTT
J gene: TRBJ2-3
D gene: TRBD2
clone size: .
V gene: TRBV9

CDR3 protein: CASTAQLGGEQYF
CDR3 DNA: TGTGCCAGCACCGCGCAATTAGGGGGCGAGCAGTACTTC
J gene: TRBJ2-7
D gene: .
clone size: few
V gene: TRBV7-9

CDR3 protein: CASRGLAGGYEQFF
CDR3 DNA: TGTGCCAGCCGGGGACTAGCGGGAGGATATGAGCAGTTCTTC
J gene: TRBJ2-1
D gene: TRBD2
clone size: few
V gene: TRBV6-1

CDR3 protein: CSDGANNEQFF
CDR3 DNA: TGCAGTGATGGGGCTAACAATGAGCAGTTCTTC
J gene: TRBJ2-1
D gene: .
clone size: .
V gene: TRBV20-1

CDR3 protein: CASSLVLGPYTDTQYF
CDR3 DNA: TGCGCCAGCAGCTTGGTGCTGGGGCCCTACACAGATACGCAGTATTTT
J gene: TRBJ2-3
D gene: .
clone size: .
V gene: TRBV5-1

CDR3 protein: CASSLLTGGTEAFF
CDR3 DNA: TGTGCCAGCAGCTTACTTACAGGGGGGACTGAAGCTTTCTTT
J gene: TRBJ1-1
D gene: TRBD1
clone size: few
V gene: TRBV7-9

CDR3 protein: CASSLWRGIQYF
CDR3 DNA: TGCGCCAGCAGCCTATGGCGGGGCATTCAGTACTTC
J gene: TRBJ2-4
D gene: .
clone size: .
V gene: TRBV4-3

CDR3 protein: CASSVWPGTYEQYF
CDR3 DNA: TGTGCCAGCAGTGTTTGGCCCGGGACCTACGAGCAGTACTTC
J gene: TRBJ2-7
D gene: .
clone size: few
V gene: TRBV6-1

CDR3 protein: CASSSSGRTSTDTQYF
CDR3 DNA: TGTGCCAGCAGTTCTAGCGGGAGAACAAGCACAGATACGCAGTATTTT
J gene: TRBJ2-3
D gene: TRBD2
clone size: few
V gene: TRBV6-5

CDR3 protein: CASSLAGGGYTF
CDR3 DNA: TGCGCCAGCAGCTTGGCAGGGGGTGGCTACACCTTC
J gene: TRBJ1-2
D gene: TRBD1
clone size: many
V gene: TRBV5-1

CDR3 protein: CASSQRARPDTQYF
CDR3 DNA: TGCGCCAGCAGCCAAAGGGCTAGACCAGATACGCAGTATTTT
J gene: TRBJ2-3
D gene: .
clone size: .
V gene: TRBV4-1

CDR3 protein: CASSRTRLVGYNEQFF
CDR3 DNA: TGTGCCAGCAGCCGTACTAGACTAGTAGGCTACAATGAGCAGTTCTTC
J gene: TRBJ2-1
D gene: .
clone size: .
V gene: TRBV7-2

CDR3 protein: CSVGQGSTEAFF
CDR3 DNA: TGCAGCGTTGGACAGGGTAGTACTGAAGCTTTCTTT
J gene: TRBJ1-1
D gene: TRBD1
clone size: few
V gene: TRBV29-1

CDR3 protein: CASSLDRYFRTDTQYF
CDR3 DNA: TGTGCCAGCAGCTTAGATCGCTACTTCAGGACAGATACGCAGTATTTT
J gene: TRBJ2-3
D gene: .
clone size: .
V gene: TRBV11-2

CDR3 protein: CASSYPSGSEDTQYF
CDR3 DNA: TGTGCCAGCAGCTACCCCAGCGGGAGCGAAGATACGCAGTATTTT
J gene: TRBJ2-3
D gene: TRBD2
clone size: .
V gene: TRBV7-2

CDR3 protein: CASSERTGSTDTQYF
CDR3 DNA: TGTGCCAGCAGCGAACGGACAGGGAGCACAGATACGCAGTATTTT
J gene: TRBJ2-3
D gene: TRBD1
clone size: few
V gene: TRBV5-5

CDR3 protein: CASSPQTGHSGNTIYF
CDR3 DNA: TGTGCCAGCAGTCCGCAGACAGGGCATTCGGGAAACACCATATATTTT
J gene: TRBJ1-3
D gene: TRBD1
clone size: .
V gene: TRBV12-3/TRBV12-4

CDR3 protein: CASSVEAGARGEAFF
CDR3 DNA: TGTGCCAGCAGCGTAGAAGCAGGGGCCAGAGGTGAAGCTTTCTTT
J gene: TRBJ1-1
D gene: .
clone size: .
V gene: TRBV9

CDR3 protein: CSVDRDREQYF
CDR3 DNA: TGCAGCGTTGACCGGGACAGGGAACAGTACTTC
J gene: TRBJ2-7
D gene: TRBD1
clone size: .
V gene: TRBV29-1

CDR3 protein: CATSRDVLYEQFF
CDR3 DNA: TGTGCCACCAGCAGAGACGTCCTCTATGAGCAGTTCTTC
J gene: TRBJ2-1
D gene: .
clone size: few
V gene: TRBV15

CDR3 protein: CASSQQGGGEKPFF
CDR3 DNA: TGTGCCAGCAGTCAACAGGGCGGTGGCGAAAAACCGTTTTTT
J gene: TRBJ1-4
D gene: .
clone size: few
V gene: TRBV7-9

CDR3 protein: CASSLTPGRRDYTGELFF
CDR3 DNA: TGTGCCAGCAGCCTCACTCCGGGCCGCAGGGATTACACCGGGGAGCTGTTTTTT
J gene: TRBJ2-2
D gene: .
clone size: .
V gene: TRBV11-1

CDR3 protein: CASREGRSLGQPQHF
CDR3 DNA: TGTGCCAGCCGTGAGGGGCGTAGTCTAGGTCAGCCCCAGCATTTT
J gene: TRBJ1-5
D gene: .
clone size: .
V gene: TRBV12-3/TRBV12-4

CDR3 protein: CASSLIGGAGTRELFF
CDR3 DNA: TGTGCCAGCAGTTTAATCGGGGGCGCGGGCACCAGGGAGCTGTTTTTT
J gene: TRBJ2-2
D gene: .
clone size: .
V gene: TRBV27

CDR3 protein: CASSTARRRGNQPQHF
CDR3 DNA: TGTGCCAGTAGTACGGCCAGACGTCGGGGCAATCAGCCCCAGCATTTT
J gene: TRBJ1-5
D gene: .
clone size: few
V gene: TRBV19

CDR3 protein: CSVVFGSYEQYF
CDR3 DNA: TGCAGCGTTGTTTTTGGGTCCTACGAGCAGTACTTC
J gene: TRBJ2-7
D gene: .
clone size: .
V gene: TRBV29-1

CDR3 protein: CASSQGVGVGYEQYF
CDR3 DNA: TGTGCCAGCAGCCAAGGCGTAGGCGTTGGCTACGAGCAGTACTTC
J gene: TRBJ2-7
D gene: .
clone size: few
V gene: TRBV14

CDR3 protein: CASSLERDRNYGYTF
CDR3 DNA: TGTGCCAGCAGCTTAGAGCGGGACAGAAACTATGGCTACACCTTC
J gene: TRBJ1-2
D gene: TRBD1
clone size: .
V gene: TRBV7-9

CDR3 protein: CASSDRAGGINEQFF
CDR3 DNA: TGTGCCAGCAGCGACAGAGCGGGAGGGATCAATGAGCAGTTCTTC
J gene: TRBJ2-1
D gene: TRBD2
clone size: .
V gene: TRBV11-2

CDR3 protein: CASSRFRGVSETQYF
CDR3 DNA: TGTGCCAGCAGCCGTTTCAGGGGTGTCTCAGAGACCCAGTACTTC
J gene: TRBJ2-5
D gene: .
clone size: .
V gene: TRBV3-1

CDR3 protein: CASSYRDNYEQYF
CDR3 DNA: TGTGCCAGCAGTTACCGGGACAACTACGAGCAGTACTTC
J gene: TRBJ2-7
D gene: .
clone size: few
V gene: TRBV6-2/TRBV6-3

CDR3 protein: CASSPRDRRNIQYF
CDR3 DNA: TGTGCCAGCAGCCCGCGGGACAGGCGAAACATTCAGTACTTC
J gene: TRBJ2-4
D gene: TRBD1
clone size: few
V gene: TRBV7-2

CDR3 protein: CSVEDLDRDNEQFF
CDR3 DNA: TGCAGCGTTGAAGATCTTGACAGGGACAATGAGCAGTTCTTC
J gene: TRBJ2-1
D gene: TRBD1
clone size: many
V gene: TRBV29-1

CDR3 protein: CASSQDWRQGIYEQYF
CDR3 DNA: TGTGCCAGCAGCCAAGATTGGAGACAGGGGATCTACGAGCAGTACTTC
J gene: TRBJ2-7
D gene: TRBD1
clone size: few
V gene: TRBV14

CDR3 protein: CASSLANGQETQYF
CDR3 DNA: TGTGCCAGCAGCTTAGCCAACGGACAAGAGACCCAGTACTTC
J gene: TRBJ2-5
D gene: .
clone size: .
V gene: TRBV11-2

CDR3 protein: CASSLVPGTGNEQYF
CDR3 DNA: TGTGCCAGCAGCCTAGTCCCGGGGACAGGCAACGAGCAGTACTTC
J gene: TRBJ2-7
D gene: TRBD1
clone size: .
V gene: TRBV7-2

CDR3 protein: CASSEGVIYYNEQFF
CDR3 DNA: TGCGCCAGCAGTGAGGGGGTTATCTATTACAATGAGCAGTTCTTC
J gene: TRBJ2-1
D gene: .
clone size: few
V gene: TRBV4-3

CDR3 protein: CSVVPGGRYEQYF
CDR3 DNA: TGCAGCGTTGTGCCAGGGGGGAGGTACGAGCAGTACTTC
J gene: TRBJ2-7
D gene: .
clone size: few
V gene: TRBV29-1

CDR3 protein: CSADPGRSRRPTQSYNEQFF
CDR3 DNA: TGCAGTGCTGACCCCGGGAGGTCCCGAAGGCCCACACAATCCTACAATGAGCAGTTCTTC
J gene: TRBJ2-1
D gene: TRBD2
clone size: .
V gene: TRBV20-1